This T cell receptor (beta chain) derives from a study of early stage breast cancer tumors. Across the whole study: ER+/PR+/HER2- status applied to about 70% of the 16 invasive breast tumors.

Profiled with immunoSEQ multiplex PCR; TCRdb holds only in-frame clones, not every one. The table includes some 48,000 clones, roughly 83% detected once. Germline V gene lookup returns CDR1 SGHRS and CDR2 YFSETQ. The CDR3 has 13 residues. V shed 2 bases and J 13 bases; nucleotides not matched to a gene: 7. V gene TRBV5-1 combines with J gene TRBJ2-3, with TRBD2 identical over 10 bases. The sequence came from a person between 45 and 65 years old with breast cancer. Material for sequencing was blood. The CDR3 DNA reads TGCGCCAGCAGCTTTACCGGGACTAGCGTCAAGTATTTT. It is translated as CASSFTGTSVKYF. The full variable domain, in which reference TRBV5-1 and TRBJ2-3 provide the parts outside the CDR3, is KAGVTQTPRYLIKTRGQQVTLSCSPISGHRSVSWYQQTPGQGLQFLFEYFSETQRNKGNFPGRFSGRQFSNSRSEMNVSTLELGDSALYLCASSFTGTSVKYFGPGTRLTVL.